Below, 29 T cell receptor beta chains from the same sample are listed, as sequenced in a study of shared clonotypes between healthy human individuals. Assay used: immunoSEQ multiplex PCR; TCRdb lists only in-frame clones, some missing. Among hundreds of thousands of clones listed, around 96% were seen once. CD45RO-negative cells were positively selected for CCR7, leaving out terminally differentiated effector memory CD45RA+ cells. Source material: naive CD8+ T cells sorted from blood. Source of these receptors: a woman aged 30 to 39 in good health.

This rearrangement joins TRBV15 to TRBJ1-6, with D unresolved. The CDR3 has 13 amino acids. Per the germline V gene, CDR1 is LNHNV and CDR2 is YYDKDF (reference sequence). Trimming pared 5 bases from V and 9 bases from J, leaving 11 bases between. CDR3 sequence reads: CATSFSLGSPLHF. CDR3 nucleotide sequence: TGTGCCACCAGCTTCTCTTTGGGTTCACCCCTCCACTTT.

This clone was counted a single time. This chain links TRBV6-6 with TRBJ2-7; 10 nucleotides line up with TRBD2. V gave up 7 bases and J gave up 5 bases; unmatched junction bases: 11. The germline V gene encodes CDR1 MNHNY and CDR2 SVGAGI (reference sequence). CDR3 length equals 15 residues. As DNA, the CDR3 is TGTGCCAGCACCGGAGGGAGCGGGAGGGAGGACGAGCAGTACTTC. Amino acids: CASTGGSGREDEQYF.

To note about this clone: An end of the junction does not agree with germline; a read error may underlie this. J is TRBJ2-1 and V is TRBV27; tentatively, D is TRBD2 (5 bases). Germline CDR1 is MNHEY and CDR2 is SMNVEV (reference sequence). CDR3 length: 14 amino acids. The CDR3 DNA reads as TGTGCCAGCAGTTTAGGCGGGTCCTTCAATGAGCAGTTCTTC. It codes for CASSLGGSFNEQFF.

The chain recombines TRBV28 with TRBJ2-2; TRBD1 might be the D (6 bases). The CDR3 is 15 amino acids. Trimming shortened V by 2 bases and J by 5 bases, and 12 bases separated the two germline ends. Germline-derived CDR1 and CDR2 are MDHEN and SYDVKM. The DNA for the CDR3 is TGTGCCAGCAGTTTAATCGGGACAACAACCGGGGAGCTGTTTTTT. Encoded protein: CASSLIGTTTGELFF.

V usage is TRBV19 and J usage is TRBJ1-1; D is unclear. Per germline, CDR1 LNHDA and CDR2 SQIVND (reference sequence). The CDR3 spans 12 residues. Trimming removed 4 bases from V and 11 bases from J, with 14 bases in between. The chain's CDR3 is CASSTTRSEAFF. CDR3 bases: TGTGCCAGTAGTACCACCAGGTCCGAGGCTTTCTTT.

As concerns this clone: The sample carries other DNA sequences with the same CDR3. The J gene is TRBJ1-5, the V gene TRBV5-1; D possibly corresponds to TRBD1 (5 bases). The CDR3 is 14 residues long. The germline V gene has CDR1 SGHRS and CDR2 YFSETQ. Trimming removed 4 bases at V and 2 bases at J, with 10 bases between. In nucleotides, the CDR3 is TGCGCCAGCAGCCCCCGGGGGGGCAATCAGCCCCAGCATTTT. This encodes CASSPRGGNQPQHF. The full variable domain, with the rest looked up from reference TRBV5-1 and TRBJ1-5, is KAGVTQTPRYLIKTRGQQVTLSCSPISGHRSVSWYQQTPGQGLQFLFEYFSETQRNKGNFPGRFSGRQFSNSRSEMNVSTLELGDSALYLCASSPRGGNQPQHFGDGTRLSIL.

The genes are TRBV18 and TRBJ1-1; D gene ambiguous. Germline loops: CDR1 KGHSH, CDR2 LQKENI. V was cut by 5 bases and J by 7 bases, with 17 bases left in between. The length of the CDR3 is 14 residues. In DNA, the CDR3 is TGTGCCAGCTCAAAAACACAGCGGACGGGTGAAGCTTTCTTT. Translated: CASSKTQRTGEAFF.

The chain couples TRBV27 to TRBJ2-7; 11 bases align to TRBD2. Losses at the gene ends were 4 bases for V and 2 bases for J; bases not matched to a gene: 7. In germline, CDR1 is MNHEY, CDR2 SMNVEV (reference sequence). CDR3 length: 16 amino acids. CDR3 in amino acids: CASSYSTSGAAYEQYF. DNA for the CDR3: TGTGCCAGCAGTTATTCGACTAGCGGGGCCGCCTACGAGCAGTACTTC.

To note about this clone: Distinct nucleotide sequences in the sample also encode this CDR3. This chain uses TRBV27 with TRBJ1-5, with a tentative D call TRBD1 (5 bases). The V gene lost 6 bases and the J gene lost 2 bases, with 11 bases spanning the gap. This CDR3 spans 14 amino acids. Germline CDR1 reads MNHEY; CDR2 reads SMNVEV (reference sequence). The CDR3 sequence: CASSLRDGNQPQHF. DNA for the CDR3: TGTGCCAGCAGCCTCCGGGACGGCAATCAGCCCCAGCATTTT.

The chain's CDR3 is CASSGPAAESVSEQYF. The DNA of the CDR3 is TGTGCCAGCAGTGGGCCGGCAGCCGAAAGTGTTTCGGAGCAGTACTTC. The genes are TRBV2 and TRBJ2-7, with D hard to call. V lost 4 bases to trimming and J lost 7 bases, with 23 bases between them. The CDR3 has 16 residues. Germline lookup yields CDR1 SNHLY and CDR2 FYNNEI.

This rearrangement joins TRBV27 to TRBJ2-1, with D maybe TRBD2 (6 bases). Trimming left V 2 bases short and J 1 base short, with 12 bases between. The germline V gene has CDR1 MNHEY and CDR2 SMNVEV (reference sequence). The CDR3 is 16 residues long. The CDR3 region has the DNA TGTGCCAGCAGTTTAAGGTGGGAGGCGTCCTACAATGAGCAGTTCTTC. This encodes CASSLRWEASYNEQFF.

The chain couples TRBV2 to TRBJ1-2; 8 bases are a match to TRBD1. Germline CDR1 SNHLY, CDR2 FYNNEI. There are 15 residues in the CDR3. The V segment lost 7 bases and the J segment 4 bases; nucleotides outside the gene matches: 11. Written as DNA, the CDR3 is TGTGCCAGCACGGCGGGACAGGAAGATTTCTATGGCTACACCTTC. Its translation is CASTAGQEDFYGYTF.

This chain links TRBV9 with TRBJ2-7; 8 bases line up with TRBD2. V trimming: 4 bases; J trimming: 5 bases; junction bases outside the gene matches: 8. Germline-derived CDR1 and CDR2 are SGDLS and YYNGEE. There are 14 residues in the CDR3. The CDR3 sequence is CASSPWTSLDEQYF. DNA of the CDR3: TGTGCCAGCAGCCCCTGGACTAGCTTGGACGAGCAGTACTTC.

V is TRBV5-6 and J is TRBJ2-7, with a possible D match to TRBD1 (5 bases). The ends were cut back, 2 bases at V and 2 bases at J, with 11 bases in the middle. CDR1 is SGHDT and CDR2 is YYEEEE in the germline V gene. The CDR3 contains 14 residues. CDR3 nucleotide sequence: TGTGCCAGCAGCTTATCAGGGTTCACCTACGAGCAGTACTTC. The encoded protein is CASSLSGFTYEQYF.

The chain recombines TRBV4-2 with TRBJ2-7; TRBD1 might be the D (5 bases). The V end was cut by 0 bases, the J end by 7 bases, with 16 bases between. This CDR3 is 15 amino acids long. Germline V gene sequence: CDR1 LGHNA, CDR2 YNFKEQ. The CDR3 DNA is TGTGCCAGCAGCCAAGATTTGGCAGGGCCCTGGGAGCAGTACTTC. As protein: CASSQDLAGPWEQYF.

The chain employs TRBV14 and TRBJ2-3; D is possibly TRBD2 (5 bases). There are 14 residues in the CDR3. V shed 4 bases and J shed 4 bases, with 12 bases lying between them. CDR1 is SGHDN and CDR2 is FVKESK in the germline V gene. CDR3 protein: CASSPSSIPDTQYF. The CDR3 DNA sequence: TGTGCCAGCAGCCCTTCTAGCATCCCAGATACGCAGTATTTT.

The chain combines TRBV11-2 with TRBJ2-7, with 9 bases aligning to TRBD1. The ends lost 5 bases at V and 6 bases at J; junction bases unmatched: 5. CDR1 and CDR2 from the germline V gene are SGHAT and FQNNGV. The CDR3 has 13 residues. CDR3 protein: CASSQGTGSEQYF. The CDR3, as DNA: TGTGCCAGCAGCCAGGGGACAGGGAGCGAGCAGTACTTC.

The chain carries TRBV7-9 and TRBJ1-1; D uncertain. The germline CDR1 and CDR2 sequences are SEHNR and FQNEAQ (reference sequence). The CDR3 sequence is 14 residues long. The V end was cut by 4 bases, the J end by 5 bases, with 14 bases between. The CDR3, as DNA: TGTGCCAGCAGCTCAGACGGCCTTGGGACTGAAGCTTTCTTT. It encodes CASSSDGLGTEAFF. Looking up the rest from reference TRBV7-9 and TRBJ1-1 gives the full variable domain: DTGVSQNPRHKITKRGQNVTFRCDPISEHNRLYWYRQTLGQGPEFLTYFQNEAQLEKSRLLSDRFSAERPKGSFSTLEIQRTEQGDSAMYLCASSSDGLGTEAFFGQGTRLTVV.

This chain connects TRBV4-1 to TRBJ1-2; TRBD1 matches at 9 bases. V lost 3 bases to trimming and J lost 7 bases; unmatched junction nucleotides: 3. The germline gives CDR1 MGHRA, CDR2 YSYEKL. The CDR3 length is 13 residues. CDR3 sequence (DNA): TGCGCCAGCAGCCATAGGACAGGGGCTGGCTACACCTTC. Translation gives CASSHRTGAGYTF.

The V gene is TRBV27, the J gene TRBJ1-5; TRBD1 might be the D (6 bases). Germline assignment: CDR1 MNHEY and CDR2 SMNVEV (reference sequence). The CDR3 consists of 15 residues. V lost 6 bases, J lost 3 bases, and 15 bases lay in between. Here the CDR3 DNA reads TGTGCCAGCAGCAACAGGGTGGATCTCAATCAGCCCCAGCATTTT. Protein: CASSNRVDLNQPQHF.

The J gene is TRBJ2-7, the V gene TRBV29-1; 12 bases align to TRBD2. The CDR3 contains 11 residues. Trimming removed 7 bases from V and 5 bases from J; junction bases left unmatched: 0. Germline lookup yields CDR1 SQVTM and CDR2 ANQGSEA. CDR3 DNA sequence: TGCAGCGGACTAGCGGGAGACGAGCAGTACTTC. Its protein is CSGLAGDEQYF.

The chain has TRBV9 and TRBJ2-1; 7 nucleotides agree with TRBD1. This CDR3 is 16 amino acids long. Germline trimming cut 0 bases from V and 0 bases from J; bases unmatched to any gene: 3. CDR1 and CDR2 (germline): SGDLS, YYNGEE. CDR3 amino acids: CASSVDRQGSYNEQFF. Written as DNA, the CDR3 is TGTGCCAGCAGCGTAGATCGACAGGGCTCCTACAATGAGCAGTTCTTC.

This clone was seen more than once but under ten times. This chain uses TRBV10-1 with TRBJ1-2; D gene unclear. The germline V gene encodes CDR1 WNHNN and CDR2 SYGVQD (reference sequence). With 3 bases removed from V and 0 bases from J, the gap between germline ends came to 5 bases. The CDR3 runs 13 residues. In DNA, the CDR3 is TGCGCCAGCAGTGAAGGTTCTAACTATGGCTACACCTTC. This codes for CASSEGSNYGYTF.

The chain is built from TRBV5-6 and TRBJ2-7; 9 positions match TRBD1. V was pared by 2 bases and J by 3 bases, with 3 bases of the junction left unmatched. From germline, CDR1 is SGHDT and CDR2 YYEEEE. The CDR3 totals 14 residues. The DNA for the CDR3 is TGTGCCAGCAGCTTATCGGGACAGGGCTACGAGCAGTACTTC. It encodes CASSLSGQGYEQYF.

The CDR3: CASSDELTGTNYGYTF. The CDR3 DNA reads TGTGCCAGCAGTGACGAACTGACAGGAACTAACTATGGCTACACCTTC. The chain links TRBV13 to TRBJ1-2; tentative D call: TRBD1 (6 bases). The CDR3 runs to 16 residues. V lost 6 bases to trimming and J lost 0 bases, with 17 bases between them. In germline, CDR1 is PRHDT, CDR2 FYEKMQ (reference sequence). Combining the CDR3 with reference TRBV13 and TRBJ1-2 gives the whole variable domain AAGVIQSPRHLIKEKRETATLKCYPIPRHDTVYWYQQGPGQDPQFLISFYEKMQSDKGSIPDRFSAQQFSDYHSELNMSSLELGDSALYFCASSDELTGTNYGYTFGSGTRLTVV.

With respect to this clone: Other DNA variants within this sample encode the same CDR3. The chain joins TRBV28 to TRBJ1-1; D gene uncertain. Germline V gives CDR1 MDHEN, CDR2 SYDVKM. The CDR3 runs 14 residues. The V gene lost 2 bases and the J gene lost 5 bases, with 12 bases spanning the gap. This CDR3 reads CASSLTGVGTEAFF. The CDR3, as DNA: TGTGCCAGCAGTTTAACGGGCGTTGGAACTGAAGCTTTCTTT.

The chain uses TRBV5-1 and TRBJ2-7, with 7 bases matching TRBD1. The V gene's germline CDR1 is SGHRS and CDR2 YFSETQ. Trimming cost V 3 bases and J 0 bases; bases outside gene matches: 3. This CDR3 region has 14 residues. CDR3 nucleotides: TGCGCCAGCAGCTCGGGACAGTACTCCTACGAGCAGTACTTC. Protein: CASSSGQYSYEQYF.

This clone was observed once. This chain uses TRBV2 with TRBJ1-2, with 12 bases that match TRBD1. This CDR3 is 17 amino acids long. Germline CDR1 SNHLY, CDR2 FYNNEI. J lost 4 bases, V lost 6 bases, and 12 bases had no gene match. CDR3 sequence reads: CASRDPGQGALVYGYTF. The CDR3 DNA reads TGTGCCAGCAGGGATCCGGGACAGGGGGCCCTAGTCTATGGCTACACCTTC.

This chain connects TRBV29-1 to TRBJ1-1, with D possibly being TRBD1 (5 bases). Germline lookup yields CDR1 SQVTM and CDR2 ANQGSEA. With 7 bases removed from V and 10 bases from J, the gap between germline ends came to 7 bases. CDR3 length equals 8 residues. In DNA form, the CDR3 reads TGCAGCGCCGACAGAGCTTTCTTT. It yields the protein CSADRAFF.